The subject of this entry is one T cell receptor (beta chain). What it binds is unknown. The V end lost 9 bases, the J end lost 8 bases, and 14 bases lay between the germline ends. This CDR3 contains 11 residues. Germline CDR1 SGDLS, CDR2 YYNGEE. The PCR was carried out with 60 Vbeta primers and 13 Jbeta primers. Profiled with immunoSEQ multiplex PCR; TCRdb holds only in-frame clones, not every one. The sample shows 150,000 to 200,000 clones, roughly nine tenths of them seen only once. The data stem from a study of cytomegalovirus exposure and HLA in healthy donors. Study-wide points: CMV antigen specificity was confirmed in vitro for three CMV-associated chains. Cytomegalovirus association was listed for 150 to 200 TCR beta chains. Rarity marked most TCR sequences, yet some public TCRs occurred in many donors.

V is TRBV9 and J is TRBJ1-1; no definite D call. The sequence came from a girl under three years old in good health and CMV-seronegative. The sequencing sample was made of PBMCs. CDR3 amino acids: CATPPFGEAFF. In DNA form, the CDR3 reads TGTGCCACCCCCCCCTTCGGGGAAGCTTTCTTT.